This TCR beta chain was sequenced during a study of blood T cell repertoires in COVID-19. Study context: Spain, Italy and the United States supplied samples that represented acute and convalescent COVID-19. The cDNA or gDNA used as material had been derived from T cells, B-cell-depleted T cells, or PBMCs.

As originally analysed: The assay estimated nucleated cells by amplifying reference gene primers. Some clones are missing from TCRdb's copy, which holds only in-frame ones; the method was immunoSEQ multiplex PCR. The V and J calls and clone size come from that table; D and trimming were worked out from the DNA. The sample includes approximately 70,000 clones, approximately 90% of them seen just once. CDR3 size: 13 residues. V shed 8 bases, J shed 3 bases, and the junction held 5 bases outside the gene matches. The V gene's germline CDR1 is MDHEN and CDR2 SYDVKM. The source material was peripheral blood. The source is a man aged 45-65 years with COVID-19, enrolled during active disease. The chain couples TRBV28 to TRBJ2-3; 7 bases agree with TRBD2. Here the CDR3 reads CASRGRGTDTQYF. CDR3 in DNA: TGTGCCAGCCGGGGGAGGGGTACAGATACGCAGTATTTT.